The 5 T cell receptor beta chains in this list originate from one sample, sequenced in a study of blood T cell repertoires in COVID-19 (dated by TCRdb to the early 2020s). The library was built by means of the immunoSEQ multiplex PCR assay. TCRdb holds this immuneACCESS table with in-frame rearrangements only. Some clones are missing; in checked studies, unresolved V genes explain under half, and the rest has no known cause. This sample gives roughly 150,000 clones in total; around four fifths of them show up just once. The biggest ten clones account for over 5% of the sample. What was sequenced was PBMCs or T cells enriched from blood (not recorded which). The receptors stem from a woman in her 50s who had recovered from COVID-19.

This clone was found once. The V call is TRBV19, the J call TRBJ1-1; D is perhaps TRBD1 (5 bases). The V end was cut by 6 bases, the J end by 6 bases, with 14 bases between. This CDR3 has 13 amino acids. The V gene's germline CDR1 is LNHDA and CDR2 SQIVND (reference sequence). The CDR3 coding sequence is TGTGCCAGTAGCTCGGGGGGAGGGTCTGAAGCTTTCTTT. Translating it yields CASSSGGGSEAFF.

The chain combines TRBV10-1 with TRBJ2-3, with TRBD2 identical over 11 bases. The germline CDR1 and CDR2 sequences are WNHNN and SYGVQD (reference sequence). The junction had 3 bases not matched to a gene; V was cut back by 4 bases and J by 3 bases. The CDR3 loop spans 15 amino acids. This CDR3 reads CASSVGTSGTDTQYF. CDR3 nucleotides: TGCGCCAGCAGTGTGGGGACTAGCGGAACAGATACGCAGTATTTT.

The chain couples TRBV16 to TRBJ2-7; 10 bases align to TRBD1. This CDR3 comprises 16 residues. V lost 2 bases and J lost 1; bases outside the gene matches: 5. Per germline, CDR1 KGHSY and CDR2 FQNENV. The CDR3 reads CASSQTPGQGSYEQYF. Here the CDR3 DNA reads TGTGCCAGCAGCCAAACACCGGGACAGGGGTCCTACGAGCAGTACTTC.

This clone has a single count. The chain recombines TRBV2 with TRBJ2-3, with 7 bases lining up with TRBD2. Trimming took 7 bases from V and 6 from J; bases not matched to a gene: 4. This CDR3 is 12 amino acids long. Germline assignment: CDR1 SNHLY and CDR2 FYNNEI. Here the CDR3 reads CASIGGGDTQYF. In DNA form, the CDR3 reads TGTGCCAGCATAGGCGGGGGTGATACGCAGTATTTT. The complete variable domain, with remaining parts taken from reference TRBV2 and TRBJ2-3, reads EPEVTQTPSHQVTQMGQEVILRCVPISNHLYFYWYRQILGQKVEFLVSFYNNEISEKSEIFDDQFSVERPDGSNFTLKIRSTKLEDSAMYFCASIGGGDTQYFGPGTRLTVL.

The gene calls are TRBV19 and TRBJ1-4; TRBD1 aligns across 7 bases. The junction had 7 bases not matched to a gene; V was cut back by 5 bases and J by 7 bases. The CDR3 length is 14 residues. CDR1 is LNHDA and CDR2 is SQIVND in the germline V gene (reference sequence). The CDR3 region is CASSETGKPEKLFF. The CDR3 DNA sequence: TGTGCCAGTAGTGAGACAGGGAAGCCTGAAAAACTGTTTTTT. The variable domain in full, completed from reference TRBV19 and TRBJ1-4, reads DGGITQSPKYLFRKEGQNVTLSCEQNLNHDAMYWYRQDPGQGLRLIYYSQIVNDFQKGDIAEGYSVSREKKESFPLTVTSAQKNPTAFYLCASSETGKPEKLFFGSGTQLSVL.